Following are 5 T cell receptor beta chains from one sample sequenced in a study of metastatic and nonmetastatic thyroid tumors. Treatment of any kind had been given to no patient before thyroid surgery. TCRdb re-called the PCR reads with MiXCR. The table lists about 24,000 clones, roughly 21% of them singletons. Sequenced: blood. Every receptor here comes from a male donor with papillary thyroid cancer or a benign thyroid nodule (not recorded which). Some clones in this sample may be carry-over from other donors' samples.

This clone was counted at least ten times. The chain uses TRBV7-9 and TRBJ2-7; 7 nucleotides line up with TRBD2. The CDR3 extends over 13 amino acids. With 8 bases clipped from V and 2 bases from J, the junction kept 6 bases outside the gene matches. In germline, CDR1 is SEHNR, CDR2 FQNEAQ (reference sequence). The CDR3 region is CASADGRTYEQYF. CDR3 in DNA: TGTGCCAGCGCGGACGGGAGGACCTACGAGCAGTACTTC.

At least ten counts were recorded for this clone. The J gene is TRBJ2-1, the V gene TRBV6-5, with D tentatively TRBD1 (5 bases). The V end was cut by 2 bases, the J end by 0 bases, with 11 bases between. CDR3 length: 16 residues. CDR1 is MNHEY, CDR2 SVGAGI, per germline. CDR3 sequence: CASSYNDRSSYNEQFF. The CDR3 nucleotides read TGTGCCAGCAGTTACAATGACAGAAGCTCCTACAATGAGCAGTTCTTC.

This chain connects TRBV5-1 to TRBJ2-3, with 8 bases fitting TRBD1. J lost 3 bases, V lost 0 bases, and 6 bases had no gene match. CDR3 size: 16 residues. Germline values: CDR1 SGHRS, CDR2 YFSETQ. CDR3 coding DNA: TGCGCCAGCAGCTTGGAGCAGGGGGCGAGGACAGATACGCAGTATTTT. It yields the protein CASSLEQGARTDTQYF.

This clone was seen many times. The chain joins TRBV27 to TRBJ2-1; D possibly uses TRBD1 or TRBD2 (5 bases each). This CDR3 has 13 amino acids. Trimming shortened V by 7 bases and J by 7 bases, and 14 bases separated the two germline ends. The V gene's germline CDR1 is MNHEY and CDR2 SMNVEV (reference sequence). The CDR3 loop reads CASTGEGRNEQFF. The CDR3, as DNA: TGTGCCAGCACCGGAGAGGGGAGAAATGAGCAGTTCTTC.

In its sample, this clone was seen many times. The CDR3 DNA reads TGCGCCAGCAGCTTGAACCCCCCCGTGAATAGCAATCAGCCCCAGCATTTT. Its protein product is CASSLNPPVNSNQPQHF. The V gene is TRBV5-1, the J gene TRBJ1-5; D is uncertain. The CDR3 is made up of 17 amino acids. Germline V CDR1 and CDR2: SGHRS, YFSETQ. Trimming shortened V by 1 base and J by 0 bases, and 14 bases separated the two germline ends.